A single sample is the source of the 25 T cell receptor beta chains below, sequenced in a study of CXCR3-negative and CXCR3-positive naive CD8 T cells. Whole-study results and caveats: In CXCR3-positive naive cells, the TRB CDR3s were more hydrophobic than in CXCR3-negative naive cells.

With UMI labels, 5' RACE was used to prepare the TRB cDNA libraries. No DNA is given; TCRdb re-called the 5' RACE reads and lists each CDR3 protein once. The data show roughly 6,000 distinct CDR3 sequences, and the top ten clones hold approximately 1.5%. For these receptors, no antigen is known. Material for sequencing was naive CXCR3+ CD8+ T cells from blood. Subset of the sample: CD45RO-CCR7+CD27+CD95- naive CD8+ T cells expressing CXCR3 (TNR3+). The source of these receptors is a human donor in good health. Some clones in this sample may be carry-over from other donors' samples.

This clonotype is labeled medium-sized based on frequency. The chain uses TRBV6-6 and TRBJ2-7. There are 14 residues in the CDR3. CDR1 MNHNY and CDR2 SVGAGI come from the germline V gene (reference sequence). Here the CDR3 reads CASSYSGGVYEQYF.

The rearrangement joins TRBV29-1 to TRBJ2-4; as DNA is missing, the TRBD1 call by TCRdb cannot be tested. The CDR3 consists of 12 residues. Germline V gives CDR1 SQVTM, CDR2 ANQGSEA. CDR3 protein: CSVETGGDIQYF.

CDR3 amino acids: CASSLVQGPIRRDGYTF. The chain has TRBV28 and TRBJ1-2; TCRdb selects TRBD1, and the lack of DNA leaves this call unchecked. The CDR3 spans 17 residues. Looked up from germline, CDR1 is MDHEN and CDR2 is SYDVKM.

Frequency places this clonotype as medium-sized. This chain uses TRBV7-9 with TRBJ1-5; the TCRdb D gene call, TRBD1, has no DNA to confirm it. Germline V gives CDR1 SEHNR, CDR2 FQNEAQ (reference sequence). The CDR3 covers 14 residues. The chain's CDR3 is CASSPGQGNQPQHF.

Judged by frequency, this clonotype is medium-sized. CDR3 protein: CSVEDGRSYEQYF. The chain carries TRBV29-1 and TRBJ2-7; TCRdb reports TRBD1, a call that lacks DNA to check it against. The CDR3 contains 13 residues. Per germline, CDR1 SQVTM and CDR2 ANQGSEA.

This clonotype shows up as medium-sized by frequency. The J gene is TRBJ2-3, the V gene TRBV5-6; checking the TCRdb D call of TRBD2 is not possible without DNA. The CDR3 sequence is 16 residues long. CDR1 is SGHDT, CDR2 YYEEEE, per germline. The CDR3 spells CASSALTSGPTYTQYF.

This chain links TRBV19 with TRBJ1-2; TCRdb gives TRBD1 as the D gene, but with no DNA this cannot be confirmed. Germline CDR1 LNHDA, CDR2 SQIVND (reference sequence). This CDR3 has 13 amino acids. The CDR3 loop is CASSISGSDSYTF.

The chain has TRBV2 and TRBJ2-7; TCRdb gives TRBD2 as the D gene, but with no DNA this cannot be confirmed. The CDR3 runs to 11 residues. The germline gives CDR1 SNHLY, CDR2 FYNNEI. The CDR3 spells CASRDGTAEYF.

The chain recombines TRBV19 with TRBJ1-2; TCRdb indicates TRBD1, and absent DNA this call remains unverified. Per the germline V gene, CDR1 is LNHDA and CDR2 is SQIVND (reference sequence). The CDR3 is made up of 13 amino acids. The CDR3 reads CASTTGANYGYTF.

The V call is TRBV6-5, the J call TRBJ2-1; TCRdb lists TRBD1, though no DNA is available to test this call. The CDR3 is 13 residues long. Germline V lookup: CDR1 MNHEY, CDR2 SVGAGI. The CDR3 protein is CASSTYQGNEQFF.

This rearrangement joins TRBV29-1 to TRBJ2-1; the D call of TRBD2 rests on TCRdb alone, since no DNA is present to check it. Germline V gene data show CDR1 as SQVTM and CDR2 as ANQGSEA. There are 12 residues in the CDR3. The CDR3 loop reads CSVELGTSEQFF.

Frequency places this clonotype as medium-sized (0.01 to 0.1%). The chain combines TRBV27 with TRBJ2-7; TCRdb's assignment of TRBD2 cannot be checked, as there is no DNA. The CDR3 is made up of 16 amino acids. Germline V gene data show CDR1 as MNHEY and CDR2 as SMNVEV (reference sequence). The chain's CDR3 is CASSLTRLAGADEQYF.

The chain uses TRBV29-1 and TRBJ2-1; the D gene TCRdb calls, TRBD2, cannot be checked with no DNA. The CDR3 spans 14 residues. Germline-derived CDR1 and CDR2 are SQVTM and ANQGSEA. CDR3: CSVEDAGGAGGFLF.

In terms of frequency, this clonotype is medium-sized. The chain joins TRBV7-9 to TRBJ2-1; TCRdb's assignment of TRBD1 cannot be checked, as there is no DNA. The CDR3 length is 13 residues. CDR1 and CDR2 (germline): SEHNR, FQNEAQ (reference sequence). The CDR3 loop reads CASSWSGAPEQFF.

The chain employs TRBV6-5 and TRBJ2-1; as DNA is missing, the TRBD2 call by TCRdb cannot be tested. The CDR3 loop spans 11 amino acids. The V gene's germline CDR1 is MNHEY and CDR2 SVGAGI. The CDR3 spells CASWRGNEQFF.

The chain joins TRBV11-2 to TRBJ2-7; TCRdb's assignment of TRBD1 cannot be checked, as there is no DNA. CDR1 SGHAT and CDR2 FQNNGV come from the germline V gene. The CDR3 is 15 residues long. The CDR3: CASSLNSGDPYEQYF.

The chain joins TRBV29-1 to TRBJ2-3; TCRdb proposes TRBD1, but this gene call is untestable without DNA. There are 13 residues in the CDR3. Germline CDR1 and CDR2: SQVTM and ANQGSEA. CDR3 residues: CSVVRGSADTQYF.

In terms of frequency, this clonotype is medium-sized (0.01 to 0.1%). The V gene is TRBV6-5, the J gene TRBJ1-1; TCRdb selects TRBD1, and the lack of DNA leaves this call unchecked. This CDR3 is built from 14 residues. The V gene's germline CDR1 is MNHEY and CDR2 SVGAGI. The CDR3 loop is CASGQGAGGTEAFF.

The chain links TRBV18 to TRBJ2-2. Germline V gene data show CDR1 as KGHSH and CDR2 as LQKENI. The length of the CDR3 is 12 residues. The CDR3 reads CASSPGTGELFF.

This clonotype shows up as medium-sized by frequency. The V and J genes are TRBV5-6 and TRBJ2-7; absent DNA, TCRdb's TRBD1 call cannot be checked. The CDR3 contains 13 residues. Germline CDR1 SGHDT, CDR2 YYEEEE. CDR3 protein: CASRGAGGYEQYF.

According to its frequency, this clonotype is medium-sized (0.01 to 0.1%). The chain recombines TRBV20-1 with TRBJ2-4; TCRdb outputs TRBD1, but without DNA this stays unchecked. The CDR3 sequence is 15 residues long. Germline V lookup: CDR1 DFQATT, CDR2 SNEGSKA (reference sequence). CDR3 residues: CSARAGDTSKNIQYF.

This chain links TRBV2 with TRBJ2-7; the D gene TCRdb calls, TRBD1, cannot be checked with no DNA. The CDR3 loop spans 14 amino acids. CDR1 and CDR2 from the germline V gene are SNHLY and FYNNEI. The CDR3 reads CASTGDANSYEQYF.

This clonotype is classed as medium-sized (0.01 to 0.1%) by frequency. The chain carries TRBV29-1 and TRBJ1-1; checking the TCRdb D call of TRBD1 is not possible without DNA. Germline V gene lookup returns CDR1 SQVTM and CDR2 ANQGSEA. CDR3 length: 16 residues. CDR3 sequence reads: CSVELDRDFMNTEAFF.

This clonotype shows up as medium-sized (0.01 to 0.1%) by frequency. This chain connects TRBV7-8 to TRBJ2-3; no DNA is available, so the TRBD2 call from TCRdb remains unchecked. The length of the CDR3 is 17 residues. CDR1 and CDR2 (germline): SGHVS, FQNEAQ. The CDR3 is CASSLPTSGPPTDTQYF.

V is TRBV27 and J is TRBJ1-1; TCRdb's D call of TRBD1 is untestable without DNA. The CDR3 spans 15 residues. The germline V gene encodes CDR1 MNHEY and CDR2 SMNVEV (reference sequence). The CDR3 region is CASSWQGAEFGEAFF.